This T cell receptor (beta chain) emerged from a study of blood T cell repertoires in COVID-19. This CDR3 comprises 12 residues. Germline loops: CDR1 SNHLY, CDR2 FYNNEI. The germline V and J ends were trimmed by 4 bases and 1 base, with 4 bases remaining between them. Profiling relied on immunoSEQ multiplex PCR, and the TCRdb table lists in-frame clones only, not all of them. The table includes under 75,000 clones, more than 70% detected once. The genes are TRBV2 and TRBJ1-2; D gene ambiguous. The sequencing sample was made of peripheral blood. The receptor was isolated from a man between 60 and 75 years old with COVID-19, enrolled during active disease. The CDR3 here is CASSGINYGYTF. The DNA of the CDR3 is TGTGCCAGCAGTGGTATTAACTATGGCTACACCTTC.